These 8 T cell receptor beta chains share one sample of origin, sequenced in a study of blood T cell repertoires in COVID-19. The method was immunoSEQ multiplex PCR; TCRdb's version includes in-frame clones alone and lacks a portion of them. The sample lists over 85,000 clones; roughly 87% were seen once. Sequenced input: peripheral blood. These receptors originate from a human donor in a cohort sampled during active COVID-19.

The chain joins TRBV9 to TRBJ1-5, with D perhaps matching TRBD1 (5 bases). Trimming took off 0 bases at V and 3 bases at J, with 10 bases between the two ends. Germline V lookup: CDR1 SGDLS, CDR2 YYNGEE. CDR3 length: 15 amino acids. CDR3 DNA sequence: TGTGCCAGCAGCGTAGAGGGGCATTCCAATCAGCCCCAGCATTTT. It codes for CASSVEGHSNQPQHF.

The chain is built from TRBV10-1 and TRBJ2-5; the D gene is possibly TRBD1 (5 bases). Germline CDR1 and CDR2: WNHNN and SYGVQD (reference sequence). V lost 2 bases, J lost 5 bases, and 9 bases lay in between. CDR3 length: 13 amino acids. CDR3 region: CASSEGAGETQYF. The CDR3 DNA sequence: TGCGCCAGCAGTGAGGGGGCTGGGGAGACCCAGTACTTC.

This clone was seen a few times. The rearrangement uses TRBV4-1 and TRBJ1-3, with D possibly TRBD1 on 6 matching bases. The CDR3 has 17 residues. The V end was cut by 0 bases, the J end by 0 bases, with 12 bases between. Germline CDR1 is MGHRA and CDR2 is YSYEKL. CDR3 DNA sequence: TGCGCCAGCAGCCAAGAGGGGACACCTAGCTCTGGAAACACCATATATTTT. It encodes CASSQEGTPSSGNTIYF.

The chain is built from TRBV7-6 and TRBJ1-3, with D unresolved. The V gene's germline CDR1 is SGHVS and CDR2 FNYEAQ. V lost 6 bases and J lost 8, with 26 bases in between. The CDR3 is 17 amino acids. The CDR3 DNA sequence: TGTGCCAGCAGTCCAGATCCCGGGTCTTCAAAATGGCACACCATATATTTT. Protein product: CASSPDPGSSKWHTIYF.

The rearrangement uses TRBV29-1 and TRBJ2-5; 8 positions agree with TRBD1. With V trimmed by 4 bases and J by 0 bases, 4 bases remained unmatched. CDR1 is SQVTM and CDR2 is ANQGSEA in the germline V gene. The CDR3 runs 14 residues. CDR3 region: CSVGTGTYQETQYF. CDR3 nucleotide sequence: TGCAGCGTTGGGACAGGGACGTACCAAGAGACCCAGTACTTC. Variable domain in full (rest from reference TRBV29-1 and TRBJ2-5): SAVISQKPSRDICQRGTSLTIQCQVDSQVTMMFWYRQQPGQSLTLIATANQGSEATYESGFVIDKFPISRPNLTFSTLTVSNMSPEDSSIYLCSVGTGTYQETQYFGPGTRLLVL.

CDR3 DNA sequence: TGTGCCAGCTCACCGAGTCGGAACGACTACAATCAGCCCCAGCATTTT. It is translated as CASSPSRNDYNQPQHF. The rearrangement links TRBV18 to TRBJ1-5, with D uncertain. The V and J ends lost 3 bases and 3 bases respectively, with 15 bases between them. The CDR3 sequence is 16 residues long. Germline V lookup: CDR1 KGHSH, CDR2 LQKENI.

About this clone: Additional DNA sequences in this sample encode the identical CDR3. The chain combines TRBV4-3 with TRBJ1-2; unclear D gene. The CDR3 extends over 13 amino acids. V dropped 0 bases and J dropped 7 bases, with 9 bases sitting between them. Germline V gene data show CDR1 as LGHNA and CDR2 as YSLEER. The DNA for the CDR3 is TGCGCCAGCAGCCAAGACCGCGGCGGTGGCTACACCTTC. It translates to CASSQDRGGGYTF.

The DNA for the CDR3 is TGCAGCGTCTGGACCGGACAGTTGAACACTGAAGCTTTCTTT. It translates to CSVWTGQLNTEAFF. The chain has TRBV29-1 and TRBJ1-1, with D perhaps matching TRBD1 (6 bases). The V end lost 6 bases, the J end lost 0 bases, and 14 bases lay between the germline ends. The V gene's germline CDR1 is SQVTM and CDR2 ANQGSEA. CDR3 length: 14 residues. Combining the CDR3 with reference TRBV29-1 and TRBJ1-1 gives the whole variable domain SAVISQKPSRDICQRGTSLTIQCQVDSQVTMMFWYRQQPGQSLTLIATANQGSEATYESGFVIDKFPISRPNLTFSTLTVSNMSPEDSSIYLCSVWTGQLNTEAFFGQGTRLTVV.